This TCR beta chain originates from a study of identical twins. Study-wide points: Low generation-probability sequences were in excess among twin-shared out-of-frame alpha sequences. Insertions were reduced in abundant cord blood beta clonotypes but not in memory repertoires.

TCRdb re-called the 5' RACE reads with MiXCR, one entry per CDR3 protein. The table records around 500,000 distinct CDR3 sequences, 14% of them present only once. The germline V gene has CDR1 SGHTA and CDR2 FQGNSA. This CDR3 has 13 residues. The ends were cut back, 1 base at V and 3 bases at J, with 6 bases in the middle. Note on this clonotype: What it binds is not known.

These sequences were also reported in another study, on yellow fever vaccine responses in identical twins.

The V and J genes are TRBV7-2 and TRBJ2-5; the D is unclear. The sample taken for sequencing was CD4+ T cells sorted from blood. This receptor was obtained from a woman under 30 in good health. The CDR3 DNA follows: TGTGCCAGCAGCTTAGTGGCAGAAGAGACCCAGTACTTC. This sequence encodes CASSLVAEETQYF.